These 4 T cell receptor beta chains came from one sample sequenced in a study of cytomegalovirus exposure and HLA in healthy donors. Primers: 60 Vbeta forward and 13 Jbeta reverse. The assay was immunoSEQ multiplex PCR, and TCRdb's table has in-frame clones only and misses some. The repertoire holds 150,000 to 200,000 clones, with approximately 78% as singletons. Sequencing input: PBMCs. These receptors came from a woman aged 18-29 years in good health and CMV-seronegative.

V usage is TRBV7-9 and J usage is TRBJ2-1; 13 bases agree with TRBD2. This CDR3 is 15 amino acids long. Germline CDR1 is SEHNR and CDR2 is FQNEAQ (reference sequence). The trim removed 5 bases at V and 6 bases at J, leaving 4 bases unmatched. The CDR3 nucleotides are TGTGCCAGCAGCCCCAGACTAGCGGGAGGCAATGAGCAGTTCTTC. Translated, it gives CASSPRLAGGNEQFF.

As regards this clone: One end of the junction fails to match germline, which may point to a read error. The chain carries TRBV11-2 and TRBJ1-1, with D unclear. CDR1 is SGHAT, CDR2 FQNNGV, per germline. The CDR3 spans 12 residues. The CDR3 loop is CASGFMNTEAFF. Written as DNA, the CDR3 is TGTGCCAGCGGCTTCATGAACACTGAAGCTTTCTTT.

This chain uses TRBV7-9 with TRBJ1-2; a weak D match, TRBD1 (6 bases). Trimming cost V 2 bases and J 8 bases, with 9 bases left between them. CDR1 SEHNR and CDR2 FQNEAQ come from the germline V gene (reference sequence). The CDR3 runs to 12 residues. As DNA, the CDR3 is TGTGCCAGCAGCTTAACTGACAGGGGCTACACCTTC. Its protein product is CASSLTDRGYTF.

This chain uses TRBV18 with TRBJ1-6; 9 positions agree with TRBD1. The germline CDR1 and CDR2 sequences are KGHSH and LQKENI. Germline trimming cut 3 bases from V and 8 bases from J; bases unmatched to any gene: 5. CDR3 length equals 15 residues. The chain's CDR3 is CASSPQGQGDSPLHF. The CDR3 bases are TGTGCCAGCTCACCCCAGGGACAGGGAGATTCACCCCTCCACTTT.